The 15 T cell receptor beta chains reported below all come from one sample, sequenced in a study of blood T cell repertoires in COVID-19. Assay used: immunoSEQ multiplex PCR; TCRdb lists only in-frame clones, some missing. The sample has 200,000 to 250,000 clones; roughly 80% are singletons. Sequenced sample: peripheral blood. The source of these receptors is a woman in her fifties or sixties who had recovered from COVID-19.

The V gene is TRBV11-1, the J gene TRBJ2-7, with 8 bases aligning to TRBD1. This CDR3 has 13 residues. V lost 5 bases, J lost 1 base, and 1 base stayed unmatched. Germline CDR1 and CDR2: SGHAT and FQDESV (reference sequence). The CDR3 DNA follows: TGTGCCAGCAGCCGACAGGGGTCCTACGAGCAGTACTTC. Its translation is CASSRQGSYEQYF.

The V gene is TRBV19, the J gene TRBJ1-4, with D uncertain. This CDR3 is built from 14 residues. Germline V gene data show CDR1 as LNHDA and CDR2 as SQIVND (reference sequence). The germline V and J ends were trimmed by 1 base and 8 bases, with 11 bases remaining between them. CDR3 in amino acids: CASSIGGGSEKLFF. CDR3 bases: TGTGCCAGTAGTATAGGTGGAGGGAGCGAAAAACTGTTTTTT.

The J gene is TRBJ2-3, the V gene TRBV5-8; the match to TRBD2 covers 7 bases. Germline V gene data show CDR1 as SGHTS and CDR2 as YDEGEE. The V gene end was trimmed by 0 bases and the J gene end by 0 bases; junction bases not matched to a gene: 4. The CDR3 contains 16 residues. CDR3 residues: CASSLGLAESTDTQYF. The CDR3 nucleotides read TGTGCCAGCAGCTTGGGGCTAGCGGAGAGCACAGATACGCAGTATTTT.

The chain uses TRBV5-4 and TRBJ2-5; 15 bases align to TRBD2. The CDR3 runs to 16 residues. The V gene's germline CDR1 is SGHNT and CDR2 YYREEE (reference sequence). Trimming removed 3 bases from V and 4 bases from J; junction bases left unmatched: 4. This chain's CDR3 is CASSSRTSGGGETQYF. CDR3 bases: TGTGCCAGCAGCTCAAGGACTAGCGGGGGGGGAGAGACCCAGTACTTC. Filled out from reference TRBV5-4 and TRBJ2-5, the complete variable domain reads ETGVTQSPTHLIKTRGQQVTLRCSSQSGHNTVSWYQQALGQGPQFIFQYYREEENGRGNFPPRFSGLQFPNYSSELNVNALELDDSALYLCASSSRTSGGGETQYFGPGTRLLVL.

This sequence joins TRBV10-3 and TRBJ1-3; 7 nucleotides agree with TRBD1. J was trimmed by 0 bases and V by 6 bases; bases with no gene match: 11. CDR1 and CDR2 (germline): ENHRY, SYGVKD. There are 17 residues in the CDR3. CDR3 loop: CAIRGDSGETSGNTIYF. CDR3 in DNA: TGTGCCATCAGGGGGGACAGTGGGGAAACCTCTGGAAACACCATATATTTT.

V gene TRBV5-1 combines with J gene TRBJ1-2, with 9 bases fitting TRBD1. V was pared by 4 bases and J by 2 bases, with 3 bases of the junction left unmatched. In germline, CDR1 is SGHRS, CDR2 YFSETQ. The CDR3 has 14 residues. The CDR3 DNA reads TGCGCCAGCAGCAGGGGACAGGGCAACTATGGCTACACCTTC. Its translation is CASSRGQGNYGYTF. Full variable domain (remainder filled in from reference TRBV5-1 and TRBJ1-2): KAGVTQTPRYLIKTRGQQVTLSCSPISGHRSVSWYQQTPGQGLQFLFEYFSETQRNKGNFPGRFSGRQFSNSRSEMNVSTLELGDSALYLCASSRGQGNYGYTFGSGTRLTVV.

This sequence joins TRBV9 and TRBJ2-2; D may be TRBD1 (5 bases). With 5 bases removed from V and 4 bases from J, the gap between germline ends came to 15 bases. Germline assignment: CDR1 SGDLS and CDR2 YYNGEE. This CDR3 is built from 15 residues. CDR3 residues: CASSLRLGVTGELFF. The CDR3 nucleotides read TGTGCCAGCAGTCTCCGATTAGGGGTCACCGGGGAGCTGTTTTTT.

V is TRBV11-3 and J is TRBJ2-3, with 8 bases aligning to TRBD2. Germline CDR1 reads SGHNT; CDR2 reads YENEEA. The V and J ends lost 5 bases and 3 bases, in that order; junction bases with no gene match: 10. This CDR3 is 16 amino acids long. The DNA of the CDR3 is TGTGCCAGCAGCCAGGGGACTAGGGGAAAAACAGATACGCAGTATTTT. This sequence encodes CASSQGTRGKTDTQYF.

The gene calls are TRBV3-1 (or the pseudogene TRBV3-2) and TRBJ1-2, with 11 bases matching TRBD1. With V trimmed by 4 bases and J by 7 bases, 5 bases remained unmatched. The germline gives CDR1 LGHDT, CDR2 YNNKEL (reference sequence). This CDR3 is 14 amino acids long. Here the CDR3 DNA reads TGTGCCAGCAGCCCGGACAGGGGGCGAGCTGGCTACACCTTC. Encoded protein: CASSPDRGRAGYTF.

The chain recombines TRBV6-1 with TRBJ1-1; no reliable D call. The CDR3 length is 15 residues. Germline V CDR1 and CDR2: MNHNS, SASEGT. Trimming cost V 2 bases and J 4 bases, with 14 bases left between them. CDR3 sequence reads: CASSETPSPSTEAFF. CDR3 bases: TGTGCCAGCAGTGAAACCCCGTCCCCGAGCACTGAAGCTTTCTTT.

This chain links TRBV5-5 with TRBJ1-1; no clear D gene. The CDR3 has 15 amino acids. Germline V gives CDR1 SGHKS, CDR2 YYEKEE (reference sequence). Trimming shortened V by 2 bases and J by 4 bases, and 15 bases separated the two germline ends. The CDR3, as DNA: TGTGCCAGCAGCTTTAGTCAGGCGGCGGGCACTGAAGCTTTCTTT. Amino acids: CASSFSQAAGTEAFF.

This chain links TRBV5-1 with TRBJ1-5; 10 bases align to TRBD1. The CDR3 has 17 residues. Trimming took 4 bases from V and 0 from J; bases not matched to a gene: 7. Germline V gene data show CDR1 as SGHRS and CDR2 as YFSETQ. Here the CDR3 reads CASSPGQGGYSNQPQHF. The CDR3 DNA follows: TGCGCCAGCAGCCCTGGACAGGGGGGTTATAGCAATCAGCCCCAGCATTTT.

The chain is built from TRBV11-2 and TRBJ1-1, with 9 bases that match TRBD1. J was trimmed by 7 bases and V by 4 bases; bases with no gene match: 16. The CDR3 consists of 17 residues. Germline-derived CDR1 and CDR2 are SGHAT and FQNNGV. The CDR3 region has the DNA TGTGCCAGCAGCTCCCGAATACCGGGACAGGGATCTGTTGAAGCTTTCTTT. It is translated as CASSSRIPGQGSVEAFF.

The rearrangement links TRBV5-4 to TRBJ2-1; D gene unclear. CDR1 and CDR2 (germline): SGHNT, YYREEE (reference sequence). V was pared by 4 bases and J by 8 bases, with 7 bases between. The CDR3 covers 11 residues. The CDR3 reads CASSVSHEQFF. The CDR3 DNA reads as TGTGCCAGCAGCGTTAGCCATGAGCAGTTCTTC.

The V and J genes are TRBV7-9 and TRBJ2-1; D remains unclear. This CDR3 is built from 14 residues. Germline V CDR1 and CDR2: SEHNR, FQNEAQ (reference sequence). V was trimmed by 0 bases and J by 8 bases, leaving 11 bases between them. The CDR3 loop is CASSLAMATYEQFF. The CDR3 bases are TGTGCCAGCAGCTTAGCGATGGCAACCTATGAGCAGTTCTTC.